Below are 28 T cell receptor beta chains sequenced from a single sample in a study of T cells in tumors after PD-1 blockade. The data were produced by immunoSEQ multiplex PCR, yet TCRdb's version contains in-frame clones alone and is incomplete. The sample holds about 33,000 clones, roughly 78% seen once. The sample consisted of PBMCs, taken before anti-PD-1 treatment. The source is a human donor with basal cell carcinoma.

This rearrangement joins TRBV7-3 to TRBJ1-2, with 9 bases aligning to TRBD1. V gave up 0 bases and J gave up 8 bases; unmatched junction bases: 7. This CDR3 has 15 residues. Germline loops: CDR1 SGHTA, CDR2 FQGTGA. CDR3: CASSLTPGTGQGYTF. DNA for the CDR3: TGTGCCAGCAGCTTAACCCCTGGGACAGGGCAAGGCTACACCTTC.

The CDR3 protein is CSSSTSGGPDTQYF. The CDR3 nucleotides are TGTTCATCCTCGACTAGCGGGGGGCCTGATACGCAGTATTTT. The chain joins TRBV19 to TRBJ2-3, with TRBD2 matching 13 bases. Germline CDR1 is LNHDA and CDR2 is SQIVND (reference sequence). The CDR3 has 14 residues.

The chain links TRBV7-6 to TRBJ2-7; TRBD2 agrees at 8 bases. This CDR3 contains 15 residues. J was trimmed by 4 bases and V by 5 bases; bases with no gene match: 10. In germline, CDR1 is SGHVS, CDR2 FNYEAQ. The CDR3 DNA follows: TGTGCCAGCAGCCCGGAGGCTAGCGGGCCTTACGAGCAGTACTTC. This translates into CASSPEASGPYEQYF.

This chain uses TRBV19 with TRBJ1-5; a possible D gene is TRBD1 (6 bases). Trimming shortened V by 7 bases and J by 4 bases, and 11 bases separated the two germline ends. Germline CDR1 is LNHDA and CDR2 is SQIVND (reference sequence). This CDR3 comprises 13 residues. The CDR3 DNA reads as TGTGCCAGTACCGGCAGGGGAAATCAGCCCCAGCATTTT. Its translation is CASTGRGNQPQHF.

This clone has at least ten counts. This sequence joins TRBV28 and TRBJ2-3; TRBD2 aligns across 12 bases. V lost 3 bases, J lost 0 bases, and 1 base stayed unmatched. CDR1 is MDHEN and CDR2 is SYDVKM in the germline V gene. This CDR3 comprises 16 residues. The CDR3: CASSLLAGGSTDTQYF. DNA of the CDR3: TGTGCCAGCAGTTTGCTAGCGGGAGGGAGCACAGATACGCAGTATTTT.

V usage is TRBV6-4 and J usage is TRBJ1-1, with unresolved D. Trimming cost V 3 bases and J 1 base, with 6 bases left between them. The CDR3 spans 13 residues. Looked up from germline, CDR1 is MRHNA and CDR2 is SNTAGT. CDR3 region: CASSEESNTEAFF. DNA for the CDR3: TGTGCCAGCAGTGAGGAATCGAACACTGAAGCTTTCTTT.

V usage is TRBV9 and J usage is TRBJ1-2; no clear D gene. The CDR3 length is 13 residues. V was clipped by 0 bases and J by 7 bases, with 10 bases between them. The germline CDR1 and CDR2 sequences are SGDLS and YYNGEE. The CDR3 DNA sequence: TGTGCCAGCAGCGTAGTGGTGGGAGGTGGCTACACCTTC. It specifies CASSVVVGGGYTF.

The CDR3 loop is CASTPSSGNLEQYF. In nucleotides, the CDR3 is TGTGCCAGCACACCTTCTAGCGGAAACTTGGAGCAGTACTTC. This chain connects TRBV7-2 to TRBJ2-7, with TRBD2 identical over 7 bases. Germline values: CDR1 SGHTA, CDR2 FQGNSA. The trim removed 7 bases at V and 7 bases at J, leaving 13 bases unmatched. The CDR3 loop spans 14 amino acids.

This clone has a handful of counts. This chain links TRBV28 with TRBJ1-3; unclear D gene. CDR1 is MDHEN and CDR2 is SYDVKM in the germline V gene. The CDR3 loop spans 12 amino acids. Trimming removed 3 bases at V and 3 bases at J, with 3 bases between. The CDR3 here is CASSFLGNTIYF. The CDR3 DNA reads as TGTGCCAGCAGTTTTCTTGGAAACACCATATATTTT.

CDR3 in DNA: TGTGCCAGCAGCAAACGGCAGGGGGCGTCTGGAAACACCATATATTTT. Translated: CASSKRQGASGNTIYF. The chain links TRBV21-1 to TRBJ1-3; TRBD1 reflects the table's D call only, with no check against the DNA. TRBV21-1 corresponds to a pseudogene. The CDR3 covers 16 residues.

The J gene is TRBJ1-2, the V gene TRBV3-1 (or the pseudogene TRBV3-2); D is undetermined. Per germline, CDR1 LGHDT and CDR2 YNNKEL (reference sequence). The V end was cut by 1 base, the J end by 3 bases, with 24 bases between. The length of the CDR3 is 19 residues. CDR3 loop: CASSQVRIKDDPSDYGYTF. The CDR3, as DNA: TGTGCCAGCAGCCAAGTCCGGATTAAAGACGATCCTTCCGACTATGGCTACACCTTC.

The J gene is TRBJ2-3, the V gene TRBV3-1 (or the pseudogene TRBV3-2); no reliable D call. There are 12 residues in the CDR3. In germline, CDR1 is LGHDT, CDR2 YNNKEL (reference sequence). The V and J ends lost 5 bases and 1 base respectively, with 4 bases between them. In DNA form, the CDR3 reads TGTGCCAGCAGCGTACGCACAGATACGCAGTATTTT. Protein product: CASSVRTDTQYF.

CDR3: CASRMAGGTEAFF. The CDR3 DNA reads TGTGCCAGCAGGATGGCAGGGGGAACTGAAGCTTTCTTT. V usage is TRBV5-6 and J usage is TRBJ1-1, with 7 bases aligning to TRBD1. This CDR3 is built from 13 residues. V trimming: 5 bases; J trimming: 5 bases; junction bases outside the gene matches: 6. The germline gives CDR1 SGHDT, CDR2 YYEEEE.

The V call is TRBV10-3, the J call TRBJ1-1; D is undetermined. The CDR3 consists of 13 residues. V was pared by 6 bases and J by 5 bases, with 13 bases between. Germline V lookup: CDR1 ENHRY, CDR2 SYGVKD. The CDR3 DNA is TGTGCCATCAGCCGCAAGAAAGAGACTGAAGCTTTCTTT. This translates into CAISRKKETEAFF.

In DNA, the CDR3 is TGTGCCAGCACCCTGGGACCCGACTACGAGCAGTACTTC. Translated: CASTLGPDYEQYF. The chain has TRBV7-8 and TRBJ2-7, with D possibly being TRBD1 or TRBD2 (5 bases each). The germline V and J ends were trimmed by 7 bases and 3 bases, with 13 bases remaining between them. The CDR3 has 13 amino acids. Germline V lookup: CDR1 SGHVS, CDR2 FQNEAQ.

V usage is TRBV4-1 and J usage is TRBJ1-2; 11 nucleotides align to TRBD1. Germline values: CDR1 MGHRA, CDR2 YSYEKL. The CDR3 length is 16 residues. Trimming cost V 3 bases and J 2 bases; bases outside gene matches: 5. CDR3: CASSQAGTGGNYGYTF. CDR3 nucleotide sequence: TGCGCCAGCAGCCAGGCCGGGACAGGGGGGAACTATGGCTACACCTTC.

This sequence joins TRBV6-5 and TRBJ1-6, with 11 bases identical to TRBD1. Trimming took 8 bases from V and 10 from J; bases not matched to a gene: 10. In germline, CDR1 is MNHEY, CDR2 SVGAGI. The CDR3 consists of 15 residues. CDR3 coding DNA: TGTGCCAGCGACCGAGGACAGGGGGCTGGATCACCCCTCCACTTT. Amino acid sequence: CASDRGQGAGSPLHF.

The V gene is TRBV9, the J gene TRBJ2-1; 12 positions match TRBD2. The J segment lost 0 bases and the V segment lost 6 bases, leaving 4 bases of the junction unmatched. CDR3 length equals 16 residues. Looked up from germline, CDR1 is SGDLS and CDR2 is YYNGEE. CDR3 nucleotide sequence: TGTGCCAGCACCAAACTAGCGGGGGGCTCCTACAATGAGCAGTTCTTC. Translated, it gives CASTKLAGGSYNEQFF. Supplemented by reference TRBV9 and TRBJ2-1, the full variable domain reads DSGVTQTPKHLITATGQRVTLRCSPRSGDLSVYWYQQSLDQGLQFLIQYYNGEERAKGNILERFSAQQFPDLHSELNLSSLELGDSALYFCASTKLAGGSYNEQFFGPGTRLTVL.

The chain joins TRBV11-3 to TRBJ2-1, with 12 bases matching TRBD2. Germline-derived CDR1 and CDR2 are SGHNT and YENEEA. The V segment lost 5 bases and the J segment 12 bases; nucleotides outside the gene matches: 14. The CDR3 spans 16 residues. CDR3 residues: CASSARLAGALNRQFF. The CDR3 coding sequence is TGTGCCAGCAGCGCCCGACTAGCGGGAGCCCTAAATAGGCAGTTCTTC.

The V call is TRBV5-1, the J call TRBJ2-5, with 8 bases that match TRBD2. Looked up from germline, CDR1 is SGHRS and CDR2 is YFSETQ. V gave up 1 base and J gave up 3 bases; unmatched junction bases: 5. This CDR3 is 15 amino acids long. In DNA form, the CDR3 reads TGCGCCAGCAGCTTGTTTGGGACTAGAGAAGAGACCCAGTACTTC. Encoded protein: CASSLFGTREETQYF.

This clone has just a few counts. The genes are TRBV7-6 and TRBJ2-1; unclear D gene. This CDR3 has 17 amino acids. Trimming left V 5 bases short and J 4 bases short, with 21 bases between. Germline loops: CDR1 SGHVS, CDR2 FNYEAQ. The CDR3 bases are TGTGCCAGCAGCCCATCTCTCCCCGGCGGTCGATACAATGAGCAGTTCTTC. The encoded protein is CASSPSLPGGRYNEQFF. Filled out from reference TRBV7-6 and TRBJ2-1, the complete variable domain reads GAGVSQSPRYKVTKRGQDVALRCDPISGHVSLYWYRQALGQGPEFLTYFNYEAQQDKSGLPNDRFSAERPEGSISTLTIQRTEQRDSAMYRCASSPSLPGGRYNEQFFGPGTRLTVL.

The chain has TRBV7-3 and TRBJ2-3; D possibly uses TRBD1 or TRBD2 (5 bases each). In germline, CDR1 is SGHTA, CDR2 FQGTGA. This CDR3 has 14 residues. The V end was cut by 6 bases, the J end by 5 bases, with 15 bases between. CDR3 region: CASSPKRGIDTQYF. The CDR3 nucleotides read TGTGCCAGCAGTCCAAAACGGGGCATAGATACGCAGTATTTT.

The rearrangement links TRBV24-1 to TRBJ1-2; the D is unclear. V lost 0 bases and J 6 bases, leaving 13 bases between the germline ends. Germline loops: CDR1 KGHDR, CDR2 SFDVKD. The CDR3 sequence is 15 residues long. The CDR3 here is CATSDLRASQDGYTF. The CDR3 DNA is TGTGCCACCAGTGATTTGCGGGCCTCGCAGGATGGCTACACCTTC.

By share, this clone ranks as medium-sized (0.01 to 0.1%). CDR3 sequence: CAWRRAGLAAPNQETQYF. The CDR3, as DNA: TGTGCCTGGAGGAGGGCGGGCCTAGCGGCCCCTAACCAAGAGACCCAGTACTTC. V is TRBV30 and J is TRBJ2-5; 7 bases are shared with TRBD2. The CDR3 is 18 amino acids. The J segment lost 0 bases and the V segment lost 3 bases, leaving 16 bases of the junction unmatched. Looked up from germline, CDR1 is GTSNPN and CDR2 is SVGIG (reference sequence).

The V and J genes are TRBV7-2 and TRBJ2-1; a possible D gene is TRBD1 (5 bases). This CDR3 spans 16 amino acids. The V gene's germline CDR1 is SGHTA and CDR2 FQGNSA. Trimming pared 2 bases from V and 2 bases from J, leaving 13 bases between. CDR3 coding DNA: TGTGCCAGCAGCTTAAATTGGGGCCCTACCTACAATGAGCAGTTCTTC. It specifies CASSLNWGPTYNEQFF.

The chain has TRBV9 and TRBJ2-2; possibly TRBD1 for D (6 bases). This CDR3 is built from 15 residues. The germline gives CDR1 SGDLS, CDR2 YYNGEE. V was trimmed by 4 bases and J by 4 bases, leaving 14 bases between them. The CDR3 nucleotides read TGTGCCAGCAGCCCCAGACAGGTGATCACCGGGGAGCTGTTTTTT. Encoded protein: CASSPRQVITGELFF.

V is TRBV5-4 and J is TRBJ2-3, with TRBD2 matching over 11 bases. CDR1 is SGHNT and CDR2 is YYREEE in the germline V gene (reference sequence). V lost 2 bases, J lost 2 bases, and 7 bases stayed unmatched. CDR3 length: 17 amino acids. The CDR3 here is CASSLRSTSGNTDTQYF. The CDR3 DNA sequence: TGTGCCAGCAGCTTAAGGTCGACTAGCGGGAACACAGATACGCAGTATTTT. Full variable domain (remainder filled in from reference TRBV5-4 and TRBJ2-3): ETGVTQSPTHLIKTRGQQVTLRCSSQSGHNTVSWYQQALGQGPQFIFQYYREEENGRGNFPPRFSGLQFPNYSSELNVNALELDDSALYLCASSLRSTSGNTDTQYFGPGTRLTVL.

The chain joins TRBV6-1 to TRBJ2-3; unclear D gene. Per germline, CDR1 MNHNS and CDR2 SASEGT. The CDR3 is 13 amino acids. The ends were cut back, 3 bases at V and 3 bases at J, with 7 bases in the middle. CDR3 coding DNA: TGTGCCAGCAGTGAGTTAGGAACAGATACGCAGTATTTT. Encoded protein: CASSELGTDTQYF.